This T cell receptor (beta chain) was sequenced in a study of blood T cells in healthy people across ages. With a J-beta primer mix and a sample-barcoded 5' primer, a second PCR ran about 7 to 12 cycles. TCRdb used MiXCR to reprocess the 5' RACE reads, holding one entry per CDR3 protein. The sample yields around 1,500,000 distinct CDR3 sequences, about 28% seen once. The CDR3 is 12 residues long. From germline, CDR1 is GTSNPN and CDR2 SVGIG (reference sequence). With 1 base removed from V and 7 bases from J, the gap between germline ends came to 8 bases. The sequenced sample consisted of blood. The J gene is TRBJ2-1, the V gene TRBV30; D is undetermined. The clonotype comes from a woman in her twenties or thirties in good health. CDR3 amino acids: CAWSGTINEQFF. CDR3 nucleotide sequence: TGTGCCTGGAGTGGCACTATTAATGAGCAGTTCTTC.